These 5 T cell receptor beta chains were all obtained from the same sample, sequenced in a study of shared clonotypes between healthy human individuals. The naive CD8 subset, CD45RO-negative cells positively selected for CCR7, excluded terminally differentiated effector memory CD45RA+ cells. Only in-frame clones appear in the TCRdb table, and some are missing; sequencing was by immunoSEQ multiplex PCR. The repertoire holds some 2.1 million clones, with approximately 94% as singletons. Sequencing was done on a sample of naive CD8+ T cells sorted from blood. These receptors all come from a man aged 18-30 years in good health.

This chain joins TRBV28 and TRBJ2-7; D gene uncertain. From germline, CDR1 is MDHEN and CDR2 SYDVKM. This CDR3 contains 12 residues. V was cut by 5 bases and J by 3 bases, with 8 bases left in between. The CDR3 DNA reads TGTGCCAGCAGTACTGGGTTCTACGAGCAGTACTTC. The encoded protein is CASSTGFYEQYF.

The gene calls are TRBV7-2 and TRBJ1-1; D not resolved. CDR1 and CDR2 from the germline V gene are SGHTA and FQGNSA. The CDR3 sequence is 13 residues long. With 3 bases removed from V and 6 bases from J, the gap between germline ends came to 11 bases. CDR3 protein: CASSFYGVAEAFF. CDR3 in DNA: TGTGCCAGCAGCTTCTACGGGGTAGCTGAAGCTTTCTTT.

This clone has only one observation. The chain couples TRBV10-3 to TRBJ1-1; maybe TRBD1 (6 bases). Per the germline V gene, CDR1 is ENHRY and CDR2 is SYGVKD. The CDR3 loop spans 14 amino acids. Trimming took off 4 bases at V and 1 base at J, with 10 bases between the two ends. The DNA of the CDR3 is TGTGCCATCAGTGTGGACAGCAAGAACACTGAAGCTTTCTTT. It yields the protein CAISVDSKNTEAFF.

The chain uses TRBV9 and TRBJ2-2, with D tentatively TRBD2 (5 bases). CDR1 is SGDLS and CDR2 is YYNGEE in the germline V gene. V lost 0 bases and J lost 1, with 10 bases in between. There are 16 residues in the CDR3. CDR3 amino acids: CASSVDSGWNTGELFF. The CDR3 region has the DNA TGTGCCAGCAGCGTAGACAGCGGCTGGAACACCGGGGAGCTGTTTTTT.

The V call is TRBV6-6, the J call TRBJ2-1, with TRBD2 matching 14 bases. Germline CDR1 and CDR2: MNHNY and SVGAGI (reference sequence). V lost 3 bases to trimming and J lost 8 bases; unmatched junction nucleotides: 6. This CDR3 has 16 amino acids. The CDR3 nucleotides read TGTGCCAGCAGTTATCCCCCGGGACTAGCGGGAGATGAGCAGTTCTTC. Translating it yields CASSYPPGLAGDEQFF.